This T cell receptor beta chain was retrieved from a study of CD8 T cells in ankylosing spondylitis. TCRdb ran MiXCR on the 5' RACE reads and lists one entry per CDR3 protein. The table includes roughly 240,000 distinct CDR3 sequences, under 35% detected once. The study's findings and limits: There was a TCR beta motif, made of fewer than 10 highly homologous variants, that appeared characteristic of ankylosing spondylitis blood.

The germline CDR1 and CDR2 sequences are DFQATT and SNEGSKA (reference sequence). This CDR3 is built from 14 residues. V shed 6 bases and J shed 4 bases, with 17 bases lying between them. This clonotype was observed a handful of times. Its antigen is currently unknown. The sequence was obtained from a male donor with ankylosing spondylitis or in good health (not recorded which). The chain employs TRBV20-1 and TRBJ2-3, with D perhaps assigned TRBD1 or TRBD2 (5 bases each). Sequenced sample: blood, either unsorted or a sorted T cell fraction (not recorded which). The CDR3 is CSARDRRAPDTQYF. The CDR3 bases are TGCAGTGCGAGGGACCGCCGGGCCCCAGATACGCAGTATTTT.